This T cell receptor beta chain was identified during a study of T cell responses to AZD1222 COVID-19 vaccine (TCRdb year 2021). For context, the study as a whole: AZD1222 recipients with second doses at about 4 weeks or about 12 weeks were pooled, because spike-specific TCR depth and breadth did not differ between schedules. Trial participants were enrolled into age subgroups of 18-55, 56-69 and 70-plus years, which contained about 150, 28 and 57 TCR-sequenced participants, respectively. A total of just over 230 trial participants underwent TCR sequencing, of whom 207 received two doses of AZD1222 and some 25 received two doses of the MenACWY control vaccine. Results the study describes overall, beyond this receptor: Reportedly, close to half of the unique spike-specific TCRs recognized epitopes lying outside the regions that are mutated in the B.1.351 and B.1.1.7 variants. Because no day 14 peak-response samples were available, repertoires were characterized only after the peak T cell response. Conclusions about previously exposed vaccinees were limited because only a handful of AZD1222 recipients were SARS-CoV-2 seropositive at baseline. Spike-specific TCR breadth and depth rose significantly after two AZD1222 doses compared with day 0 and with MenACWY recipients. Participants were mostly white British, with more females than males. The authors suggested clonal diversity may have been underestimated. The 56-69-year group was small, and its depth increase did not reach significance, likely because of low power. The whole spike protein was spanned by vaccine-associated CD4 TCRs, and dominant responses were seen in regions 160-218 and 743-854.

V lost 4 bases and J lost 4 bases; the stretch between them is 11 bases long. The CDR3 measures 14 amino acids from cysteine to phenylalanine. CDR3 DNA only is kept here, 42 bases in frame from base 1. The germline V gene yields SGHRS for CDR1 and YFSETQ for CDR2. Sample time point, as interpreted from the label and publication: baseline before first vaccination. The vaccinee samples were drawn from two UK trials, COV001 and COV002, one of which was a single-blind randomized controlled phase 2/3 trial testing AZD1222 (ChAdOx1 nCoV-19) in healthy adults. For TCRbeta chain sequencing, PBMC samples from trial participants were taken at day 0 and at day 28 after the second dose. The CDR3 regions of human TCRbeta chains were subjected to immunosequencing. Concerning the study's data processing: TCRs in the repertoires were matched against a reference library of SARS-CoV-2-specific TCRs that had been generated with the MIRA antigen-specificity platform. Breadth was defined as the fraction of unique TCRs that were SARS-CoV-2-associated. Depth was defined as the fraction of total T cells that were SARS-CoV-2-associated. Each spike-specific TCR was assigned to its reactive spike region and to a CD4 or CD8 class using the MIRA data. Log10-transformed breadth and depth values were compared by one-way ANOVA with Sidak's multiple comparisons tests. In its TCRdb copy, this immuneACCESS table keeps in-frame sequences only and misses some clones. Where compared with another copy, unresolved V genes explain less than half of these, and the others have no known cause. That table furnishes V, J and clone size, whereas the DNA furnished D and trimming. Present in this sample are some 140,000 clones, about 94% of which were seen just once. The top ten hold 0.91% of the sample.

Of note for this clone: It has no known antigen specificity. Per-base qualities were not stored, and no clone one base away is much larger.

The sequencing used peripheral blood, collected on day 0 of AZD1222 vaccination. The chain was built from TRBV5-1 and TRBJ1-4; D gene: possibly TRBD1, on 5 matching bases. The clonotype was recovered from an adult in good health. The CDR3 region reads CASSGGRSNEKLFF. The DNA reads TGCGCCAGCAGCGGGGGACGGAGTAATGAAAAACTGTTTTTT. The CDR3 plus the reference TRBV5-1 and TRBJ1-4 genes for the other parts give the full variable domain: KAGVTQTPRYLIKTRGQQVTLSCSPISGHRSVSWYQQTPGQGLQFLFEYFSETQRNKGNFPGRFSGRQFSNSRSEMNVSTLELGDSALYLCASSGGRSNEKLFFGSGTQLSVL.